The sequence of this TCR beta chain was determined in a study of spatial heterogeneity in lung cancer. Overall study results and limits: Tumor mutation count correlated with how many alpha and beta TCRs expanded intratumorally.

This clonotype was seen at least ten times. The antigen remains undetermined. Because this beta chain is a stray read in a library intended to capture alpha chains, its abundance should not be given much weight. MiXCR, run by TCRdb on the 5' RACE reads, gives a single entry per CDR3 protein. Counted here are some 16,000 distinct CDR3 sequences, 6.5% to 8.5% occurring once; the ten biggest clones make up around 20%. Noted time point: sample taken at primary tumor resection. The CDR3 is 14 residues long. Per the germline V gene, CDR1 is SGHTA and CDR2 is FQGTGA. Trimming removed 6 bases from V and 12 bases from J; junction bases left unmatched: 16.

The source is a female donor with early-stage non-small cell lung cancer. The sample here was lung tumor tissue, taken at surgery. V gene TRBV7-3 combines with J gene TRBJ2-7, with 8 positions matching TRBD2. CDR3: CASSPNGSGGPRYF. CDR3 DNA: TGTGCCAGCAGTCCCAACGGGAGCGGGGGCCCGCGGTACTTC.